This T cell receptor beta chain was found in a study of T cell repertoires in cytomegalovirus infection. Background on the study: Well-studied HLA-B-restricted epitopes and recently identified HLA-C-restricted epitopes of CMV were both used in the study. Both CMV infection and a matching HLA type were indicated by public TCR beta signatures. Regarding the study as a whole: Carriers of CMV plus the relevant HLA were identified by cumulative public TCR beta family frequency.

Germline CDR1 reads SSHAT; CDR2 reads FNYEAQ (reference sequence). This CDR3 spans 14 amino acids. This clonotype was found many times. Its antigen is not known. The junction shows a germline mismatch at one end, possibly a read error. TCRdb independently ran MiXCR on the reads; one entry per CDR3 protein. The data show about 310,000 distinct CDR3 sequences, with just under 25% seen just once and 10% to 15% held by the top ten. This material consisted of cultured PBMCs, taken from culture after CMV antigen stimulation. V gene TRBV7-7 combines with J gene TRBJ2-3, with 9 bases identical to TRBD1. This sequence originates from a human donor in good health (CMV status not recorded). Some clones in this sample may be carry-over from other donors' samples. CDR3 region: CASSSGQGRDTQYF. The DNA for the CDR3 is TGTGCTAGCAGCTCCGGACAGGGGAGAGATACGCAGTATTTT. Complete variable domain (other parts from reference TRBV7-7 and TRBJ2-3): GAGVSQSPRYKVTKRGQDVTLRCDPISSHATLYWYQQALGQGPEFLTYFNYEAQPDKSGLPSDRFSAERPEGSISTLTIQRTEQRDSAMYRCASSSGQGRDTQYFGPGTRLTVL.